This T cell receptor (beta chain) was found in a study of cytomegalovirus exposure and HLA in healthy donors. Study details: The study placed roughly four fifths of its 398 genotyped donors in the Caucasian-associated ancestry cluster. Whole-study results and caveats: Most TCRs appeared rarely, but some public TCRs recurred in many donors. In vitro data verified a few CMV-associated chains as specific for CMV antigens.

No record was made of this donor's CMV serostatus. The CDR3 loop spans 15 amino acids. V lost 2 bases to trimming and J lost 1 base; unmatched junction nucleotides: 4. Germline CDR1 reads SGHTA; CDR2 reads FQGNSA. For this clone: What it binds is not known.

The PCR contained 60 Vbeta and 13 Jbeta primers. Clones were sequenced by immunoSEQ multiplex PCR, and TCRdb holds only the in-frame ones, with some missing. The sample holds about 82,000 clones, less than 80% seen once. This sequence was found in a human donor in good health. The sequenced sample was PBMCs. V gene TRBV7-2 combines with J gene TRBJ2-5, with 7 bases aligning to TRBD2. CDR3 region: CASSLRLAGQETQYF. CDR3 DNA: TGTGCCAGCAGCTTACGGTTAGCGGGCCAAGAGACCCAGTACTTC.